The 25 T cell receptor beta chains below were found in one sample sequenced in a study of Graves' ophthalmopathy and Graves' hyperthyroidism. The authors amplified TCR beta CDR3 regions from RNA transcripts. Second-round multiplex PCR followed a first-round RT-PCR using HTBI primers. TCRdb recomputed calls from the multiplex PCR reads with MiXCR, one row per CDR3 protein. The data hold over a million distinct CDR3 sequences, with less than 45% observed a single time. Sequenced: peripheral blood or thyroid tissue (not recorded which). These receptor sequences come from an adult man with Graves' hyperthyroidism.

The chain's CDR3 is CSLLGAVQYF. In nucleotides, the CDR3 is TGCAGTTTATTAGGGGCGGTTCAGTACTTC. The chain combines TRBV29-1 with TRBJ2-7; TRBD1 is a possible D gene (5 bases). CDR3 size: 10 residues. Germline CDR1 is SQVTM and CDR2 is ANQGSEA.

This clonotype was counted only a few times. This sequence joins TRBV29-1 and TRBJ2-7, with 7 bases lining up with TRBD2. The CDR3 totals 15 residues. Germline assignment: CDR1 SQVTM and CDR2 ANQGSEA. Trimming cost V 5 bases and J 0 bases; bases outside gene matches: 10. The DNA for the CDR3 is TGCAGCGTTTGTTTGTCTAGCGGACCCTCCTACGAGCAGTACTTC. Residues: CSVCLSSGPSYEQYF.

Ten or more counts support this clonotype. CDR3 nucleotides: TGCAGCGTTGAGTCCGGGGATGCCTACGAGCAGTACTTC. Protein product: CSVESGDAYEQYF. The chain carries TRBV29-1 and TRBJ2-7; D may be TRBD2 (5 bases). The V end was cut by 3 bases, the J end by 2 bases, with 11 bases between. Germline lookup yields CDR1 SQVTM and CDR2 ANQGSEA. The CDR3 spans 13 residues.

This clonotype has just a few counts. The chain employs TRBV24-1 and TRBJ1-2; 7 bases are shared with TRBD1. Germline trimming cut 5 bases from V and 5 bases from J; bases unmatched to any gene: 4. Germline V CDR1 and CDR2: KGHDR, SFDVKD. CDR3 length: 13 amino acids. The CDR3 loop is CATSVPGQYGYTF. The CDR3, as DNA: TGTGCCACCAGTGTACCGGGACAGTATGGCTACACCTTC.

The table lists this clonotype with a few counts. Its ends do not fully match the called genes, so a read error is possible. The chain couples TRBV10-3 to TRBJ1-1, with D possibly TRBD1 on 5 matching bases. The V gene's germline CDR1 is ENHRY and CDR2 SYGVKD. This CDR3 is 17 amino acids long. The CDR3 spells CASSKRQFEHMNTEAFF. DNA for the CDR3: TGTGCCAGCAGTAAACGACAGTTTGAACACATGAACACTGAAGCTTTCTTT.

This chain connects TRBV10-3 to TRBJ2-7, with 9 bases fitting TRBD2. Unmatched junction bases numbered 20, after V lost 10 bases and J lost 1 base. The CDR3 consists of 18 residues. The germline gives CDR1 ENHRY, CDR2 SYGVKD. Here the CDR3 DNA reads TGTGCCAGTAATGGAGGGCTTAGCGGGAGAGGGGTATCCTACGAGCAGTACTTC. This gives the protein CASNGGLSGRGVSYEQYF.

For the CDR3, the DNA is TGTGCCAGCAGTTATATCCCTGGACAGGGTAGGCCCCAAGAGACCCAGTACTTC. This codes for CASSYIPGQGRPQETQYF. The chain has TRBV6-5 and TRBJ2-5; 8 positions agree with TRBD1. The CDR3 runs 18 residues. With 3 bases clipped from V and 1 base from J, the junction kept 13 bases outside the gene matches. CDR1 is MNHEY and CDR2 is SVGAGI in the germline V gene.

This clonotype appeared many times. The chain is built from TRBV10-3 and TRBJ1-1; D is unclear. CDR3 size: 12 residues. Per germline, CDR1 ENHRY and CDR2 SYGVKD. The V end lost 0 bases, the J end lost 7 bases, and 6 bases lay between the germline ends. The CDR3 loop reads CAISESPLEAFF. In nucleotides, the CDR3 is TGTGCCATCAGTGAGTCCCCGCTTGAAGCTTTCTTT.

This clonotype showed up just a few times. The chain joins TRBV7-2 to TRBJ2-7; D call uncertain. V lost 1 base, J lost 0 bases, and 10 bases lay in between. The CDR3 has 15 amino acids. Germline values: CDR1 SGHTA, CDR2 FQGNSA. CDR3 DNA: TGTGCCAGCAGCTTAGTCGGCAGAGACTCCTACGAGCAGTACTTC. It translates to CASSLVGRDSYEQYF.

This clonotype was observed at least ten times. Its ends do not fully match the called genes, so a read error is possible. This chain links TRBV5-1 with TRBJ2-7; the match to TRBD1 covers 9 bases. CDR3 length: 15 residues. CDR1 and CDR2 from the germline V gene are SGHRS and YFSETQ. The DNA for the CDR3 is TGTGCCAGCAGCTTAGGAGGGACAGGGTCTTACGAGCAGTACTTC. As protein: CASSLGGTGSYEQYF.

This clonotype has ten or more counts. The CDR3 reads CASSLAVGSETQYF. Written as DNA, the CDR3 is TGTGCCAGCAGCTTGGCAGTAGGGTCGGAGACCCAGTACTTC. The V call is TRBV5-4, the J call TRBJ2-5, with unresolved D. V was cut by 0 bases and J by 5 bases, with 11 bases left in between. CDR1 and CDR2 (germline): SGHNT, YYREEE (reference sequence). CDR3 size: 14 residues.

This clonotype was observed at least ten times. The chain couples TRBV15 to TRBJ1-2; D gene uncertain. V dropped 0 bases and J dropped 4 bases, with 3 bases sitting between them. Germline CDR1 LNHNV, CDR2 YYDKDF (reference sequence). The CDR3 spans 12 residues. CDR3 sequence (DNA): TGTGCCACCAGCAGAGACAGCTATGGCTACACCTTC. Its translation is CATSRDSYGYTF.

The chain joins TRBV6-5 to TRBJ1-6; TRBD1 matches 9 bases. Germline CDR1 MNHEY, CDR2 SVGAGI. Trimming at V came to 10 bases and at J to 0 bases, leaving 7 bases not matched to a gene. The CDR3 spans 16 residues. The CDR3 region has the DNA TGTGCCATCCGGGACAGGGATAGCTCCTATAATTCACCCCTCCACTTT. Residues: CAIRDRDSSYNSPLHF.

This clonotype was seen many times. This sequence joins TRBV19 and TRBJ1-1; TRBD1 is a possible D gene (6 bases). Germline V lookup: CDR1 LNHDA, CDR2 SQIVND (reference sequence). The germline V and J ends were trimmed by 6 bases and 7 bases, with 12 bases remaining between them. The CDR3 extends over 12 amino acids. CDR3 sequence: CASRPGQHEAFF. CDR3 DNA: TGTGCCAGTAGGCCCGGACAGCATGAAGCTTTCTTT.

This chain links TRBV7-9 with TRBJ2-2; D not resolved. V was clipped by 4 bases and J by 1 base, with 7 bases between them. The germline V gene has CDR1 SEHNR and CDR2 FQNEAQ (reference sequence). The CDR3 loop spans 14 amino acids. CDR3 DNA: TGTGCCAGCAGCTCACGGGTGAACACCGGGGAGCTGTTTTTT. Its translation is CASSSRVNTGELFF.

This clonotype appeared many times. This sequence joins TRBV19 and TRBJ2-7; no clear D gene. The CDR3 loop spans 13 amino acids. The V gene lost 2 bases and the J gene lost 6 bases, with 11 bases spanning the gap. Per the germline V gene, CDR1 is LNHDA and CDR2 is SQIVND (reference sequence). CDR3 sequence: CASSISDRLEQYF. The CDR3 DNA reads TGTGCCAGTAGTATATCGGACCGCCTCGAGCAGTACTTC.

This clonotype was seen a single time. J is TRBJ1-1 and V is TRBV15, with D perhaps TRBD1 (5 bases). Germline V gene data show CDR1 as LNHNV and CDR2 as YYDKDF (reference sequence). Trimming cost V 3 bases and J 7 bases, with 18 bases left between them. The CDR3 has 15 amino acids. Written as DNA, the CDR3 is TGTGCCACCAGCAGCCAAGAAAGGCAGGGAAGTGAAGCTTTCTTT. This codes for CATSSQERQGSEAFF.

A remark on this clonotype: The junction departs from the called germline gene at one end, perhaps through a read error. The rearrangement joins TRBV5-1 to TRBJ1-5; D call uncertain. The germline V gene encodes CDR1 SGHRS and CDR2 YFSETQ. The CDR3 has 15 residues. The CDR3 loop reads CASSLTGLGNQPQHF. The CDR3 DNA sequence: TGTGCCAGCAGCTTGACCGGGTTAGGGAATCAGCCCCAGCATTTT.

This clonotype was seen many times. CDR3 sequence: CASSEYRGNTEAFF. CDR3 DNA sequence: TGTGCCAGCAGTGAATACAGGGGGAACACTGAAGCTTTCTTT. The chain is built from TRBV25-1 and TRBJ1-1, with D tentatively TRBD1 (6 bases). Trimming left V 0 bases short and J 1 base short, with 6 bases between. Per the germline V gene, CDR1 is MGHDK and CDR2 is SYGVNS. There are 14 residues in the CDR3.

The chain links TRBV29-1 to TRBJ1-4; TRBD1 is a possible D gene (5 bases). This CDR3 has 13 amino acids. Germline V lookup: CDR1 SQVTM, CDR2 ANQGSEA. Deletions cut 6 bases from V and 4 bases from J, with 12 bases between. CDR3 amino acids: CSVGTSGNEKLFF. The CDR3 nucleotides read TGCAGCGTCGGGACTAGCGGTAATGAAAAACTGTTTTTT.

V is TRBV6-5 and J is TRBJ2-7; D may be TRBD1 (6 bases). V was clipped by 4 bases and J by 5 bases, with 15 bases between them. The CDR3 loop spans 14 amino acids. The V gene's germline CDR1 is MNHEY and CDR2 SVGAGI. CDR3 loop: CASSLSGVNNEQYF. CDR3 bases: TGTGCCAGCAGTTTGTCAGGGGTGAATAACGAGCAGTACTTC.

This clonotype was observed a handful of times. V and J are TRBV9 and TRBJ1-1; D may be TRBD1 (5 bases). This CDR3 comprises 14 residues. CDR1 and CDR2 (germline): SGDLS, YYNGEE. V lost 0 bases and J lost 6, with 12 bases in between. CDR3: CASSVDGAQAEAFF. The DNA for the CDR3 is TGTGCCAGCAGCGTAGACGGGGCCCAGGCTGAAGCTTTCTTT.

This clonotype was observed many times. The V and J genes are TRBV20-1 and TRBJ1-1; D not certain. V was trimmed by 0 bases and J by 1 base, leaving 12 bases between them. Germline V lookup: CDR1 DFQATT, CDR2 SNEGSKA (reference sequence). The CDR3 covers 15 residues. The CDR3 loop reads CSAREYSGTNTEAFF. CDR3 nucleotides: TGCAGTGCTAGAGAGTATAGCGGCACGAACACTGAAGCTTTCTTT.

V usage is TRBV7-9 and J usage is TRBJ2-7; possibly TRBD1 for D (5 bases). The CDR3 is made up of 16 amino acids. V lost 5 bases, J lost 4 bases, and 21 bases lay in between. Germline V gives CDR1 SEHNR, CDR2 FQNEAQ (reference sequence). The CDR3 bases are TGTGCCAGCAGCGGAGCAGACAGTCACCCCCAGTACGAGCAGTACTTC. Its protein is CASSGADSHPQYEQYF.

The genes are TRBV4-1 and TRBJ2-5, with 10 bases that match TRBD2. The J segment lost 5 bases and the V segment lost 4 bases, leaving 7 bases of the junction unmatched. The CDR3 has 15 residues. CDR1 and CDR2 (germline): MGHRA, YSYEKL. The CDR3, as DNA: TGCGCCAGCAGCCCTGGGACTAGCGTGAGGGAGACCCAGTACTTC. This sequence encodes CASSPGTSVRETQYF.